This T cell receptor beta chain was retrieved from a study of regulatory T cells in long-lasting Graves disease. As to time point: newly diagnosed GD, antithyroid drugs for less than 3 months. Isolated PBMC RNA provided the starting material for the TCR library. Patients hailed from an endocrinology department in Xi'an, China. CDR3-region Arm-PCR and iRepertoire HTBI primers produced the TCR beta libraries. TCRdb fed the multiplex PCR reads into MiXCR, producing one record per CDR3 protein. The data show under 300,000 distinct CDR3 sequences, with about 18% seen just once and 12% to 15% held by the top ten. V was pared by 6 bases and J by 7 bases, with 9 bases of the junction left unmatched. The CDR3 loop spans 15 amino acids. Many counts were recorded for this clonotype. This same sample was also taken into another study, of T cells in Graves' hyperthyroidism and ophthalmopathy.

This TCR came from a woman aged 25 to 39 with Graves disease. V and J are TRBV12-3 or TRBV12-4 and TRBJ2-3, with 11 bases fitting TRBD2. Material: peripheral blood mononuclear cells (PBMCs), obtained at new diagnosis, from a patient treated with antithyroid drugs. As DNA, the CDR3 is TGTGCCAGCAGCATCTTAGCGGGGGGGCCGAATACGCAGTATTTT. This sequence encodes CASSILAGGPNTQYF.